This TCR beta chain was sequenced during a study of blood T cell repertoires in COVID-19. Study background: The United States, Italy and Spain supplied acute and convalescent COVID-19 samples. The cDNA or gDNA used as material had been derived from T cells, B-cell-depleted T cells, or PBMCs.

The CDR3 has 12 residues. Germline V gene lookup returns CDR1 LGHDT and CDR2 YNNKEL (reference sequence). J gave up 6 bases and V 5 bases, and 0 bases lay outside the gene matches. The authors' processing: From reference gene primer amplification, estimates of nucleated cell counts were derived. Assay used: immunoSEQ multiplex PCR; TCRdb lists only in-frame clones, some missing. The DNA was the basis for D and trimming; V, J and clone size are from that table. The table has over 90,000 clones, around 84% seen once. The sequence came from a human donor in a cohort sampled during active COVID-19. What was sequenced was peripheral blood. This chain connects TRBV3-1 (or the pseudogene TRBV3-2) to TRBJ2-3, with 9 bases identical to TRBD2. The CDR3: CASSGLADTQYF. The CDR3 DNA sequence: TGTGCCAGCAGCGGACTAGCGGATACGCAGTATTTT.